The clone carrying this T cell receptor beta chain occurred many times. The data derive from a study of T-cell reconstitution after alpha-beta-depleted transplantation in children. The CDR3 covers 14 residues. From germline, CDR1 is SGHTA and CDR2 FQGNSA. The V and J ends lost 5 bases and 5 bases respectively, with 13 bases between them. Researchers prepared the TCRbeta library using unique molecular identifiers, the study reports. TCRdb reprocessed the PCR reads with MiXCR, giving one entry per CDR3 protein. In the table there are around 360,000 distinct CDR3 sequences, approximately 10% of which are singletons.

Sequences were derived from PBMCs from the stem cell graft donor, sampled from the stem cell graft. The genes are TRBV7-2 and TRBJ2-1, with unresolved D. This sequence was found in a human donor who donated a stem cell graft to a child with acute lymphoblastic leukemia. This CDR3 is CASSLLTRNNEQFF. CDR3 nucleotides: TGTGCCAGCAGCCTACTAACCAGAAACAATGAGCAGTTCTTC.